The 32 T cell receptor beta chains reported below all come from one sample, sequenced in a study of blood T cell repertoires in COVID-19. Generated by immunoSEQ multiplex PCR, the TCRdb table keeps only in-frame clones and is missing some. The sample has under 350,000 clones; around 89% are singletons. What was sequenced was peripheral blood. Receptor source: a man aged 35 to 55 with acute or convalescent COVID-19.

J is TRBJ1-2 and V is TRBV5-1; no clear D gene. The CDR3 has 14 amino acids. V was pared by 0 bases and J by 3 bases, with 9 bases between. Germline CDR1 and CDR2: SGHRS and YFSETQ. The CDR3 DNA follows: TGCGCCAGCAGCTTGGCCAACGGGTACTATGGCTACACCTTC. It specifies CASSLANGYYGYTF.

The V and J genes are TRBV10-3 and TRBJ1-1; D unclear. This CDR3 comprises 14 residues. The germline gives CDR1 ENHRY, CDR2 SYGVKD. Between the trimmed V and J ends, which lost 3 bases and 10 bases, there was a span of 18 bases. The CDR3: CAISDPGLIPGAFF. The CDR3 DNA sequence: TGTGCCATCAGTGATCCAGGACTGATCCCGGGAGCTTTCTTT.

The V gene is TRBV11-2, the J gene TRBJ1-1; the D gene is possibly TRBD1 (6 bases). The CDR3 is 16 residues long. V was trimmed by 5 bases and J by 0 bases, leaving 16 bases between them. The germline CDR1 and CDR2 sequences are SGHAT and FQNNGV. The CDR3 nucleotides are TGTGCCAGCAGCCCCCAGGGTGGGGGCATGAACACTGAAGCTTTCTTT. This translates into CASSPQGGGMNTEAFF.

The chain is built from TRBV29-1 and TRBJ1-4; D is unresolved. V was pared by 4 bases and J by 7 bases, with 13 bases between. The CDR3 spans 13 residues. Germline assignment: CDR1 SQVTM and CDR2 ANQGSEA. CDR3 sequence reads: CSVGQDSAEKLFF. In DNA, the CDR3 is TGCAGCGTTGGTCAGGACTCGGCTGAAAAACTGTTTTTT.

The count of this clone is one. The chain has TRBV3-1 (or the pseudogene TRBV3-2) and TRBJ1-5; TRBD1 might be the D (6 bases). The germline V gene has CDR1 LGHDT and CDR2 YNNKEL (reference sequence). V shed 4 bases and J shed 3 bases, with 16 bases lying between them. This CDR3 region has 16 residues. DNA for the CDR3: TGTGCCAGCAGCCCACAGGGCCCAGGGGTCAATCAGCCCCAGCATTTT. Translating it yields CASSPQGPGVNQPQHF.

The V and J genes are TRBV5-1 and TRBJ2-1; 9 nucleotides line up with TRBD1. V dropped 6 bases and J dropped 12; count of bases not matched to a gene: 13. Germline loops: CDR1 SGHRS, CDR2 YFSETQ. The CDR3 covers 14 residues. CDR3 protein: CASTGTGTGEGQFF. CDR3 nucleotides: TGCGCCAGCACCGGGACAGGGACGGGCGAAGGGCAGTTCTTC.

The chain has TRBV7-9 and TRBJ1-1, with 8 positions matching TRBD1. This CDR3 contains 14 residues. J lost 1 base, V lost 6 bases, and 4 bases had no gene match. In germline, CDR1 is SEHNR, CDR2 FQNEAQ (reference sequence). The CDR3 loop is CASRATGENTEAFF. In DNA form, the CDR3 reads TGTGCCAGCAGAGCGACAGGGGAGAACACTGAAGCTTTCTTT. Using reference TRBV7-9 and TRBJ1-1 for the parts outside the CDR3, the full variable domain is DTGVSQNPRHKITKRGQNVTFRCDPISEHNRLYWYRQTLGQGPEFLTYFQNEAQLEKSRLLSDRFSAERPKGSFSTLEIQRTEQGDSAMYLCASRATGENTEAFFGQGTRLTVV.

The V gene is TRBV5-6, the J gene TRBJ2-7; weak D call: TRBD2 (7 bases). The CDR3 sequence is 16 residues long. From germline, CDR1 is SGHDT and CDR2 YYEEEE. Between the trimmed V and J ends, which lost 4 bases and 2 bases, there was a span of 19 bases. The CDR3 protein is CASSPEGDGGPYEQYF. CDR3 nucleotide sequence: TGTGCCAGCAGCCCGGAGGGGGACGGGGGGCCCTACGAGCAGTACTTC.

J is TRBJ1-3 and V is TRBV5-4; a weak D match, TRBD1 (5 bases). Trimming removed 0 bases from V and 4 bases from J, with 11 bases in between. Germline CDR1 reads SGHNT; CDR2 reads YYREEE (reference sequence). This CDR3 region has 15 residues. The CDR3 coding sequence is TGTGCCAGCAGCTTGGCCTCGGAGGGGGGAAACACCATATATTTT. Translation: CASSLASEGGNTIYF.

This chain connects TRBV5-4 to TRBJ2-1; TRBD2 matches 12 bases. This CDR3 comprises 16 residues. Per germline, CDR1 SGHNT and CDR2 YYREEE (reference sequence). Losses at the gene ends were 1 base for V and 7 bases for J; bases not matched to a gene: 6. The chain's CDR3 is CASSLPLAGGPNEQFF. CDR3 sequence (DNA): TGTGCCAGCAGCTTGCCTCTAGCGGGGGGGCCGAATGAGCAGTTCTTC.

The CDR3 DNA is TGCAGTGCTGGGGAAAGAGCGGTGGAGTTCTTC. It encodes CSAGERAVEFF. V usage is TRBV20-1 and J usage is TRBJ2-1; a weak D match, TRBD2 (5 bases). V was shortened by 5 bases and J by 14 bases, with 16 bases between the two germline ends. CDR3 length: 11 amino acids. Germline-derived CDR1 and CDR2 are DFQATT and SNEGSKA (reference sequence).

V usage is TRBV12-5 and J usage is TRBJ1-2; a possible D gene is TRBD1 (5 bases). The CDR3 totals 15 residues. The germline V and J ends were trimmed by 6 bases and 2 bases, with 16 bases remaining between them. Germline CDR1 is LGHNT and CDR2 is FRNRAP. This CDR3 reads CASGSGGGGNYGYTF. CDR3 nucleotide sequence: TGTGCTAGTGGCTCTGGTGGGGGAGGGAACTATGGCTACACCTTC.

V is TRBV4-1 and J is TRBJ2-1; D is uncertain. CDR1 is MGHRA and CDR2 is YSYEKL in the germline V gene. With 0 bases removed from V and 4 bases from J, the gap between germline ends came to 10 bases. CDR3 size: 15 residues. Here the CDR3 DNA reads TGCGCCAGCAGCCAAGAACGTACCGGTTACAATGAGCAGTTCTTC. This codes for CASSQERTGYNEQFF.

This chain links TRBV30 with TRBJ1-1; TRBD1 matches 8 bases. Trimming took 2 bases from V and 1 from J; bases not matched to a gene: 3. The germline CDR1 and CDR2 sequences are GTSNPN and SVGIG (reference sequence). This CDR3 is built from 14 residues. The DNA of the CDR3 is TGTGCCTGGAGTCGGGACAGGTGGAACACTGAAGCTTTCTTT. Its protein product is CAWSRDRWNTEAFF.

The J gene is TRBJ1-2, the V gene TRBV6-1; maybe TRBD1 (6 bases). The CDR3 totals 15 residues. V shed 1 base and J shed 8 bases, with 17 bases lying between them. Per germline, CDR1 MNHNS and CDR2 SASEGT. The CDR3 nucleotides are TGTGCCAGCAGTGAAGTAGGGGACCCCAGGGGCGGCTACACCTTC. Translation gives CASSEVGDPRGGYTF.

The chain joins TRBV6-1 to TRBJ2-3; 8 nucleotides match TRBD2. Per germline, CDR1 MNHNS and CDR2 SASEGT. V trimming: 3 bases; J trimming: 2 bases; junction bases outside the gene matches: 7. The CDR3 loop spans 16 amino acids. This chain's CDR3 is CASSESSGGFTDTQYF. The CDR3 region has the DNA TGTGCCAGCAGTGAGTCGAGCGGGGGCTTCACAGATACGCAGTATTTT.

J is TRBJ1-1 and V is TRBV5-4; a possible D gene is TRBD1 (5 bases). V lost 6 bases and J lost 1, with 13 bases in between. The CDR3 totals 14 residues. The V gene's germline CDR1 is SGHNT and CDR2 YYREEE (reference sequence). The CDR3 protein is CASTLPGENTEAFF. For the CDR3, the DNA is TGTGCCAGCACCCTTCCGGGGGAGAACACTGAAGCTTTCTTT.

The J gene is TRBJ1-5, the V gene TRBV19; the match to TRBD1 covers 9 bases. The CDR3 has 16 amino acids. The J segment lost 2 bases and the V segment lost 6 bases, leaving 8 bases of the junction unmatched. Germline lookup yields CDR1 LNHDA and CDR2 SQIVND (reference sequence). The CDR3, as DNA: TGTGCCAGTAGCCCCTCGGACAGGGGTGGCAATCAGCCCCAGCATTTT. Its protein is CASSPSDRGGNQPQHF.

The rearrangement joins TRBV7-8 to TRBJ1-4; the D gene is possibly TRBD1 (5 bases). V was trimmed by 5 bases and J by 0 bases, leaving 13 bases between them. The germline V gene encodes CDR1 SGHVS and CDR2 FQNEAQ. The CDR3 has 16 residues. The CDR3 DNA reads TGTGCCAGCAGCCCGAACAGGCTGCCAACTAATGAAAAACTGTTTTTT. Its protein product is CASSPNRLPTNEKLFF.

The genes are TRBV27 and TRBJ1-2; D is unresolved. V shed 8 bases and J shed 5 bases, with 15 bases lying between them. The CDR3 extends over 13 amino acids. Germline V gene lookup returns CDR1 MNHEY and CDR2 SMNVEV (reference sequence). The CDR3 DNA follows: TGTGCCAGCTCCCCCGAGCCCGTTTATGGCTACACCTTC. This sequence encodes CASSPEPVYGYTF.

The chain links TRBV29-1 to TRBJ1-1, with 12 bases that match TRBD1. The length of the CDR3 is 16 residues. Germline lookup yields CDR1 SQVTM and CDR2 ANQGSEA. V was clipped by 4 bases and J by 0 bases; unmatched bases: 6. CDR3 region: CSVVGGTGGLNTEAFF. The CDR3 DNA follows: TGCAGCGTTGTCGGGGGGACAGGGGGCCTGAACACTGAAGCTTTCTTT.

The chain joins TRBV7-6 to TRBJ2-7, with TRBD1 matching 12 bases. V was pared by 5 bases and J by 4 bases, with 15 bases of the junction left unmatched. Germline lookup yields CDR1 SGHVS and CDR2 FNYEAQ. The CDR3 has 18 residues. DNA of the CDR3: TGTGCCAGCAGCCCGGTCCCGGGACAGGGGGCCCGGGGGTACGAGCAGTACTTC. It translates to CASSPVPGQGARGYEQYF.

This clone was picked up one time. This sequence joins TRBV2 and TRBJ2-1; D remains unclear. Trimming took 7 bases from V and 8 from J, leaving 9 bases between them. This CDR3 comprises 11 residues. Germline loops: CDR1 SNHLY, CDR2 FYNNEI. As DNA, the CDR3 is TGTGCCAGCAATCTCCGGGATGAGCAGTTCTTC. Translating gives CASNLRDEQFF. Together with reference TRBV2 and TRBJ2-1, the CDR3 gives the full variable domain: EPEVTQTPSHQVTQMGQEVILRCVPISNHLYFYWYRQILGQKVEFLVSFYNNEISEKSEIFDDQFSVERPDGSNFTLKIRSTKLEDSAMYFCASNLRDEQFFGPGTRLTVL.

The genes are TRBV5-1 and TRBJ1-6; D not resolved. The CDR3 extends over 18 amino acids. Trimming removed 4 bases from V and 0 bases from J, with 17 bases in between. Germline V CDR1 and CDR2: SGHRS, YFSETQ. The CDR3 loop is CASSGTYPGSSYNSPLHF. For the CDR3, the DNA is TGCGCCAGCAGCGGCACCTATCCCGGGAGCTCCTATAATTCACCCCTCCACTTT. Combining the CDR3 with reference TRBV5-1 and TRBJ1-6 gives the whole variable domain KAGVTQTPRYLIKTRGQQVTLSCSPISGHRSVSWYQQTPGQGLQFLFEYFSETQRNKGNFPGRFSGRQFSNSRSEMNVSTLELGDSALYLCASSGTYPGSSYNSPLHFGNGTRLTVT.

The V call is TRBV6-5, the J call TRBJ1-3; D remains ambiguous. This CDR3 has 14 residues. The V gene lost 10 bases and the J gene lost 0 bases, with 13 bases spanning the gap. Germline V gives CDR1 MNHEY, CDR2 SVGAGI. The CDR3 nucleotides read TGTGCCACCGGCCGGGTCTACTCTGGAAACACCATATATTTT. Its translation is CATGRVYSGNTIYF.

In its sample, this clone was seen a few times. The CDR3 DNA is TGTGCCAGCCGGGACAGGGGGAACACTGAAGCTTTCTTT. Translating gives CASRDRGNTEAFF. The chain links TRBV2 to TRBJ1-1; 10 positions match TRBD1. Germline values: CDR1 SNHLY, CDR2 FYNNEI. This CDR3 is built from 13 residues. The V segment lost 8 bases and the J segment 1 base; nucleotides outside the gene matches: 1. Full variable domain (rest looked up from reference TRBV2 and TRBJ1-1): EPEVTQTPSHQVTQMGQEVILRCVPISNHLYFYWYRQILGQKVEFLVSFYNNEISEKSEIFDDQFSVERPDGSNFTLKIRSTKLEDSAMYFCASRDRGNTEAFFGQGTRLTVV.

This chain connects TRBV11-2 to TRBJ1-4, with D possibly being TRBD1 (5 bases). Germline loops: CDR1 SGHAT, CDR2 FQNNGV. CDR3 length: 15 amino acids. V gave up 3 bases and J gave up 0 bases, with 8 bases separating them. CDR3 nucleotides: TGTGCCAGCAGCTTCCAGGGTTCAACTAATGAAAAACTGTTTTTT. It specifies CASSFQGSTNEKLFF.

The CDR3 DNA sequence: TGTGCCAGTCGGGACACGGGCTATCAGCCCCAGCATTTT. As protein: CASRDTGYQPQHF. V and J are TRBV19 and TRBJ1-5, with D possibly being TRBD1 (6 bases). The CDR3 is 13 amino acids. Germline-derived CDR1 and CDR2 are LNHDA and SQIVND (reference sequence). V was pared by 8 bases and J by 5 bases, with 13 bases between.

The rearrangement uses TRBV24-1 and TRBJ1-1, with D possibly matching TRBD1 (5 bases). The CDR3 extends over 14 amino acids. V was trimmed by 7 bases and J by 0 bases, leaving 11 bases between them. CDR1 and CDR2 (germline): KGHDR, SFDVKD. The DNA for the CDR3 is TGTGCCACCAGAAATTCAGGGCTGAACACTGAAGCTTTCTTT. This translates into CATRNSGLNTEAFF.

The chain employs TRBV2 and TRBJ1-5; D is perhaps TRBD1 (6 bases). The CDR3 length is 13 residues. Per germline, CDR1 SNHLY and CDR2 FYNNEI. V gave up 7 bases and J gave up 0 bases, with 7 bases separating them. In nucleotides, the CDR3 is TGTGCCAGCAAGGGGGATAGCAATCAGCCCCAGCATTTT. Translation: CASKGDSNQPQHF. Using reference TRBV2 and TRBJ1-5 for the parts outside the CDR3, the full variable domain is EPEVTQTPSHQVTQMGQEVILRCVPISNHLYFYWYRQILGQKVEFLVSFYNNEISEKSEIFDDQFSVERPDGSNFTLKIRSTKLEDSAMYFCASKGDSNQPQHFGDGTRLSIL.

The CDR3 protein is CASSLWQGSYEQYF. In nucleotides, the CDR3 is TGCGCCAGCAGCTTGTGGCAGGGATCCTACGAGCAGTACTTC. The chain uses TRBV5-1 and TRBJ2-7; perhaps TRBD1 as D (5 bases). From germline, CDR1 is SGHRS and CDR2 YFSETQ. The CDR3 runs to 14 residues. V was shortened by 1 base and J by 1 base, with 9 bases between the two germline ends.

The chain recombines TRBV14 with TRBJ1-5, with 8 bases fitting TRBD1. The J segment lost 0 bases and the V segment lost 0 bases, leaving 4 bases of the junction unmatched. Per germline, CDR1 SGHDN and CDR2 FVKESK. This CDR3 spans 17 amino acids. As DNA, the CDR3 is TGTGCCAGCAGCCAAGATGCCAGGGGGCGTAGCAATCAGCCCCAGCATTTT. It codes for CASSQDARGRSNQPQHF.